This T cell receptor beta chain was captured in a study of lymphopenia after photon versus proton radiotherapy. Study observations and caveats: After lymphocyte nadir, photon-treated repertoires showed oligoclonal expansion, especially CD8+ Temra.

A word on this clone: Its specificity is not known.

V lost 0 bases and J 0 bases, leaving 6 bases between the germline ends. CDR3 length equals 14 residues. Germline V gene lookup returns CDR1 SGDLS and CDR2 YYNGEE. The assay was immunoSEQ multiplex PCR, and TCRdb's table has in-frame clones only and misses some. This sample yields about 58,000 clones, of which 84% are seen a single time; approximately 2% belongs to the top ten. The V call is TRBV9, the J call TRBJ1-1, with D unclear. The source is a man aged 55 to 70 with pancreatic cancer. Sequencing was performed on peripheral blood, taken from a patient treated with proton-based radiotherapy. The CDR3 is CASSVVGVNTEAFF. In DNA form, the CDR3 reads TGTGCCAGCAGCGTAGTTGGCGTGAACACTGAAGCTTTCTTT.